This T cell receptor beta chain was identified in a study of PD-L1 blockade in urothelial cancer. V lost 3 bases to trimming and J lost 4 bases, with 16 bases between them. The length of the CDR3 is 16 residues. Germline CDR1 reads SGHTA; CDR2 reads FQGNSA. Generated by immunoSEQ multiplex PCR, the TCRdb table keeps only in-frame clones and is missing some. The table lists about 81,000 clones, roughly nine tenths of them singletons. The rearrangement uses TRBV7-2 and TRBJ2-4; a possible D gene is TRBD2 (6 bases). The sequence came from a man aged 60 to 75 with urothelial cancer. The input for sequencing was PBMCs, taken around atezolizumab (anti-PD-L1) treatment. DNA for the CDR3: TGTGCCAGCAGCTTGTTGACTAGAGGGGAGAAAAACATTCAGTACTTC. It translates to CASSLLTRGEKNIQYF.